What follows are 21 T cell receptor beta chains derived from one specimen sequenced in a study of HIV-infected patients and healthy controls. The repertoire came from unfractionated whole blood and reflected all unsorted peripheral T cells. About 500 ng RNA was reverse transcribed with alpha and beta constant-region primers. Using multiplexing indices, alpha and beta chain libraries were generated apart by chain-specific third strand synthesis. TCRdb called the 5' RACE reads again in MiXCR, with one record for every CDR3 protein. Of fewer than 25,000 distinct CDR3 sequences in the sample, around 9.3% were seen once. The sequenced sample consisted of blood. Receptors were obtained from an adult in good health.

This clonotype was observed at least ten times. The chain employs TRBV19 and TRBJ1-2, with TRBD1 identical over 10 bases. Germline V gene lookup returns CDR1 LNHDA and CDR2 SQIVND (reference sequence). The CDR3 loop spans 14 amino acids. V shed 5 bases, J shed 3 bases, and the junction held 3 bases outside the gene matches. CDR3 in DNA: TGTGCCAGTAGTCCGGGGACAGGGGACTATGGCTACACCTTC. It codes for CASSPGTGDYGYTF.

Ten or more counts support this clonotype. This sequence joins TRBV15 and TRBJ2-5; TRBD2 agrees at 9 bases. V gave up 0 bases and J gave up 4 bases; unmatched junction bases: 3. The length of the CDR3 is 15 residues. Germline values: CDR1 LNHNV, CDR2 YYDKDF (reference sequence). CDR3 loop: CATSRDPTSGETQYF. CDR3 coding DNA: TGTGCCACCAGCAGAGACCCGACTAGCGGAGAGACCCAGTACTTC.

In its sample, this clonotype was seen many times. The chain employs TRBV12-3 or TRBV12-4 and TRBJ1-5; 9 nucleotides agree with TRBD1. This CDR3 spans 13 amino acids. V lost 8 bases, J lost 4 bases, and 3 bases stayed unmatched. The CDR3 DNA reads as TGTGCCAGCGTAGGGACAGGGAATCAGCCCCAGCATTTT. Translating gives CASVGTGNQPQHF.

This clonotype occurred many times. This sequence joins TRBV28 and TRBJ1-5, with TRBD1 matching over 7 bases. The CDR3 contains 15 residues. CDR1 and CDR2 (germline): MDHEN, SYDVKM. V was pared by 2 bases and J by 1 base, with 2 bases of the junction left unmatched. CDR3 coding DNA: TGTGCCAGCAGTTTAAGGGGGCCAAGCAATCAGCCCCAGCATTTT. Amino acid sequence: CASSLRGPSNQPQHF.

The table lists this clonotype with a few counts. The chain is built from TRBV7-9 and TRBJ2-3, with D unresolved. This CDR3 is built from 11 residues. Germline V gives CDR1 SEHNR, CDR2 FQNEAQ (reference sequence). V lost 2 bases to trimming and J lost 6 bases, with 3 bases between them. This CDR3 is CASSLSDTQYF. CDR3 sequence (DNA): TGTGCCAGCAGCTTATCGGATACGCAGTATTTT.

In its sample, this clonotype was seen a few times. The V and J genes are TRBV12-2 and TRBJ2-1; the D call TRBD1 from the table was never checked on the DNA. TRBV12-2 is a recognized pseudogene. The CDR3 sequence is 15 residues long. The CDR3 region has the DNA TGTGCAAGTCGCTTAGAGTTGCGGGGGTGGGAGGAGCAGTTCTTC. It yields the protein CASRLELRGWEEQFF.

In this sample, this clonotype is medium-sized. CDR3 sequence: CASSLQGAREKLFF. The CDR3, as DNA: TGTGCCAGCAGTTTACAGGGGGCGCGCGAAAAACTGTTTTTT. The chain has TRBV28 and TRBJ1-4, with TRBD1 identical over 8 bases. V shed 2 bases, J shed 8 bases, and the junction held 4 bases outside the gene matches. The germline CDR1 and CDR2 sequences are MDHEN and SYDVKM. The CDR3 is made up of 14 amino acids.

At least ten counts were recorded for this clonotype. The chain links TRBV12-3 or TRBV12-4 to TRBJ1-1, with 9 bases aligning to TRBD1. J was trimmed by 4 bases and V by 4 bases; bases with no gene match: 7. The CDR3 is 15 amino acids. The CDR3 spells CASSSETGGSTEAFF. In nucleotides, the CDR3 is TGTGCCAGCAGTTCCGAGACAGGGGGGTCCACTGAAGCTTTCTTT.

This clonotype is categorized as medium-sized. This chain joins TRBV28 and TRBJ2-3; possible D gene TRBD1, 5 bases. The germline V and J ends were trimmed by 8 bases and 1 base, with 7 bases remaining between them. The CDR3 consists of 12 residues. CDR1 is MDHEN and CDR2 is SYDVKM in the germline V gene. As DNA, the CDR3 is TGTGCCAGCGTAGGGGGCACAGATACGCAGTATTTT. Its translation: CASVGGTDTQYF.

This clonotype was found many times. This chain joins TRBV6-1 and TRBJ1-5, with unresolved D. The V end was cut by 4 bases, the J end by 5 bases, with 3 bases between. The CDR3 extends over 11 amino acids. The germline CDR1 and CDR2 sequences are MNHNS and SASEGT. The CDR3 coding sequence is TGTGCCAGCAGTGCGGATCAGCCCCAGCATTTT. This gives the protein CASSADQPQHF.

This clonotype was recorded a few times. The chain recombines TRBV5-6 with TRBJ1-5, with 7 bases that match TRBD1. CDR1 is SGHDT, CDR2 YYEEEE, per germline. V was pared by 3 bases and J by 1 base, with 4 bases of the junction left unmatched. The CDR3 has 15 amino acids. The CDR3 DNA sequence: TGTGCCAGCAGCTGGTGGGACAGAAGCAATCAGCCCCAGCATTTT. It yields the protein CASSWWDRSNQPQHF.

This clonotype was seen many times. The chain combines TRBV6-2 or TRBV6-3 with TRBJ2-7, with 9 bases lining up with TRBD1. Germline V gene lookup returns CDR1 MNHEY and CDR2 SVGEGT. This CDR3 is built from 14 residues. After removal of 0 bases from V and 3 bases from J, the junction contained 0 bases not matched to a gene. The CDR3 reads CASSYSTGGYEQYF. CDR3 nucleotide sequence: TGTGCCAGCAGTTACTCGACAGGGGGCTACGAGCAGTACTTC.

At least ten counts were recorded for this clonotype. The gene calls are TRBV29-1 and TRBJ2-1; no clear D gene. This CDR3 has 14 amino acids. The V and J ends lost 4 bases and 4 bases respectively, with 14 bases between them. Looked up from germline, CDR1 is SQVTM and CDR2 is ANQGSEA. The CDR3 protein is CSVAVQSGYNEQFF. The CDR3 DNA sequence: TGCAGCGTTGCTGTTCAGTCAGGATACAATGAGCAGTTCTTC.

This clonotype was seen at least ten times. The chain is built from TRBV20-1 and TRBJ2-2; possible D gene TRBD1, 5 bases. Trimming took off 1 base at V and 2 bases at J, with 8 bases between the two ends. Germline CDR1 DFQATT, CDR2 SNEGSKA (reference sequence). CDR3 length: 14 amino acids. The CDR3 nucleotides read TGCAGTGCTAGAGGGGGCGTTAACACCGGGGAGCTGTTTTTT. It is translated as CSARGGVNTGELFF.

At least ten counts were recorded for this clonotype. The rearrangement links TRBV19 to TRBJ2-7; D is perhaps TRBD1 (6 bases). Trimming took off 11 bases at V and 2 bases at J, with 13 bases between the two ends. The CDR3 has 12 amino acids. CDR1 is LNHDA, CDR2 SQIVND, per germline (reference sequence). The CDR3: CASAQGPYEQYF. In nucleotides, the CDR3 is TGTGCCTCTGCGCAGGGGCCCTACGAGCAGTACTTC.

This clonotype was recorded many times. The chain couples TRBV9 to TRBJ2-7, with 8 nucleotides matching TRBD2. V gave up 2 bases and J gave up 5 bases; unmatched junction bases: 15. Germline assignment: CDR1 SGDLS and CDR2 YYNGEE. This CDR3 contains 17 residues. CDR3 bases: TGTGCCAGCAGCGTTGGCCCAACGACTAGCGAGAAAAACGAGCAGTACTTC. As protein: CASSVGPTTSEKNEQYF.

Ten or more counts support this clonotype. The chain joins TRBV28 to TRBJ2-1; TRBD2 might be the D (5 bases). CDR3 length equals 14 residues. Germline V gives CDR1 MDHEN, CDR2 SYDVKM. The V gene lost 5 bases and the J gene lost 6 bases, with 14 bases spanning the gap. CDR3: CASSPRLSGNEQFF. The CDR3, as DNA: TGTGCCAGCAGTCCCCGACTATCTGGCAATGAGCAGTTCTTC.

This clonotype is medium-sized by share. The chain has TRBV28 and TRBJ2-3; D is undetermined. The germline CDR1 and CDR2 sequences are MDHEN and SYDVKM. Trimming shortened V by 1 base and J by 0 bases, and 8 bases separated the two germline ends. The CDR3 covers 15 residues. The CDR3 bases are TGTGCCAGCAGTTTATACGGCGGTAGCACAGATACGCAGTATTTT. Encoded protein: CASSLYGGSTDTQYF.

This clonotype was picked up many times. V is TRBV7-6 and J is TRBJ1-1, with D unresolved. The CDR3 runs to 12 residues. Germline V gene lookup returns CDR1 SGHVS and CDR2 FNYEAQ. V lost 6 bases to trimming and J lost 2 bases, with 7 bases between them. The DNA for the CDR3 is TGTGCCAGCAGAATGGGCAACACTGAAGCTTTCTTT. Translated, it gives CASRMGNTEAFF.

The V call is TRBV19, the J call TRBJ2-3; TRBD2 is a possible D gene (6 bases). The CDR3 sequence is 13 residues long. The germline V and J ends were trimmed by 3 bases and 7 bases, with 11 bases remaining between them. Germline-derived CDR1 and CDR2 are LNHDA and SQIVND (reference sequence). CDR3 sequence reads: CASSMAGFNTQYF. The CDR3, as DNA: TGTGCCAGTAGTATGGCGGGGTTCAATACGCAGTATTTT.

The rearrangement uses TRBV19 and TRBJ2-1, with 9 bases fitting TRBD1. The CDR3 runs 18 residues. V lost 5 bases and J lost 3; bases outside the gene matches: 14. The V gene's germline CDR1 is LNHDA and CDR2 SQIVND (reference sequence). CDR3 protein: CASSVWTGDFYSYNEQFF. The CDR3 nucleotides are TGTGCCAGTAGTGTCTGGACAGGGGATTTTTATAGCTACAATGAGCAGTTCTTC.